One TCR beta chain is described in this entry. The antigen remains unidentified. Donors likely had unrecorded immune exposures despite being nominally healthy when sampled. The CDR3 runs to 16 residues. V was pared by 0 bases and J by 7 bases, with 10 bases of the junction left unmatched. Germline V CDR1 and CDR2: MNHEY, SVGAGI. This sample was taken from a study of cytomegalovirus exposure and HLA in healthy donors. General observations from the study: Equally common other TCR beta chains were less clonally expanded than HLA-associated ones, a later analysis found. Common viral pathogens seemed, in a later analysis, to connect with several of the most significant clusters.

It was with 60 Vbeta and 13 Jbeta primers that the PCR ran. Profiling relied on immunoSEQ multiplex PCR, and the TCRdb table lists in-frame clones only, not all of them. Of 95,000 to 150,000 clones listed, about 68% are singletons. V and J are TRBV6-5 and TRBJ1-2; 8 nucleotides line up with TRBD1. The sequencing sample was made of PBMCs. The source is a man in his forties or fifties in good health and CMV-seropositive. Here the CDR3 DNA reads TGTGCCAGCAGTTACTCGACGGGCAGGGGGCGCCGTGGCTACACCTTC. Encoded protein: CASSYSTGRGRRGYTF.